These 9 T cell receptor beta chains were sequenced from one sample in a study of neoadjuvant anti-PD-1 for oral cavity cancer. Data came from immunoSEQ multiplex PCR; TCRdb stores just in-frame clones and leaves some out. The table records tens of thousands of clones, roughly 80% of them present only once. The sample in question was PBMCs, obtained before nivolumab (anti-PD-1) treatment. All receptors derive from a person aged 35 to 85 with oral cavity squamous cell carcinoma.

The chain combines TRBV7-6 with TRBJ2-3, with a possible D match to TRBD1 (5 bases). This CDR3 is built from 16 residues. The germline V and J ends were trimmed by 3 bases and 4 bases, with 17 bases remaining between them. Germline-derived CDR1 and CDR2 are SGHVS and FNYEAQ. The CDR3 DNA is TGTGCCAGCAGCTTGGTTGGACACCCTGCGGCAGATACGCAGTATTTT. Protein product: CASSLVGHPAADTQYF.

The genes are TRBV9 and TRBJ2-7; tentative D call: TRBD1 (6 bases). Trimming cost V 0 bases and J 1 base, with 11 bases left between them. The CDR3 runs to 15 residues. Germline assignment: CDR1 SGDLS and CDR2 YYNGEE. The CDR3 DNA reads TGTGCCAGCAGCGTAGAGTCAGGGGTGTCCTACGAGCAGTACTTC. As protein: CASSVESGVSYEQYF. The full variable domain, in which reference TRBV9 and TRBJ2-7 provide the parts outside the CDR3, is DSGVTQTPKHLITATGQRVTLRCSPRSGDLSVYWYQQSLDQGLQFLIQYYNGEERAKGNILERFSAQQFPDLHSELNLSSLELGDSALYFCASSVESGVSYEQYFGPGTRLTVT.

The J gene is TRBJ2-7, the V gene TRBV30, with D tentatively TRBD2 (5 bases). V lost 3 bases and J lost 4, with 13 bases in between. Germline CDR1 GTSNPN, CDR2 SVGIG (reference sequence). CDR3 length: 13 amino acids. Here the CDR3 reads CAWRDGGAYEQYF. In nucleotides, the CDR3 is TGTGCCTGGAGGGACGGAGGAGCGTACGAGCAGTACTTC.

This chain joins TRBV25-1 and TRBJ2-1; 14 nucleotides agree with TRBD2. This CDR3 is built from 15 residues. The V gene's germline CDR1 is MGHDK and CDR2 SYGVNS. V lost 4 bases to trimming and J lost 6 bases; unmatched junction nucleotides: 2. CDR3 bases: TGTGCCAGCAGTGCCGGGACTAGCGGGGGCAATGAGCAGTTCTTC. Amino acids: CASSAGTSGGNEQFF.

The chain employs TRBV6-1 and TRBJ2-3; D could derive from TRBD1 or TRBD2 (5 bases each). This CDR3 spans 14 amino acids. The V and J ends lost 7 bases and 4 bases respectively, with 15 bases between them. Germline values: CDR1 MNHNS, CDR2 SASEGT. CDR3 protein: CASIISLGADTQYF. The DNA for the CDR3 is TGTGCCAGCATAATAAGTTTGGGGGCAGATACGCAGTATTTT.

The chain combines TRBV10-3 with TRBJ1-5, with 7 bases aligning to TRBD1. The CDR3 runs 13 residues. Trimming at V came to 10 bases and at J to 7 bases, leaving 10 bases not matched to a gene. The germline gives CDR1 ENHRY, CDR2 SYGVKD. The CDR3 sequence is CASEQGFGQPQHF. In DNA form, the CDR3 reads TGTGCCAGCGAACAGGGGTTTGGGCAGCCCCAGCATTTT.

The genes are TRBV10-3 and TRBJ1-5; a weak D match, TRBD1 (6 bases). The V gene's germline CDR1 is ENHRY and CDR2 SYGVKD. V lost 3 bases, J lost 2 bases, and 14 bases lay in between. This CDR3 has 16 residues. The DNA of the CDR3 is TGTGCCATCAGTGATAGGGGGGATGTGGGCAATCAGCCCCAGCATTTT. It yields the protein CAISDRGDVGNQPQHF.

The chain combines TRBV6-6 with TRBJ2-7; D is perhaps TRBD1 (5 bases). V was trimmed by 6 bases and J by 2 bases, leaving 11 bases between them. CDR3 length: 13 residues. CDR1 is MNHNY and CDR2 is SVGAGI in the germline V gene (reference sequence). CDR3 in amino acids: CASSTGVAYEQYF. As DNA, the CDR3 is TGTGCCAGCAGCACAGGCGTAGCCTACGAGCAGTACTTC.

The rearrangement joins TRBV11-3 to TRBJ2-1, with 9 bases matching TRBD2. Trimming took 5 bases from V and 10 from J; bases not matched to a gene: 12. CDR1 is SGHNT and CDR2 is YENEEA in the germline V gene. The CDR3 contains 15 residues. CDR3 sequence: CASSDRSLAGSEQFF. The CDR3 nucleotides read TGTGCCAGCAGCGATAGATCCCTAGCGGGGTCGGAGCAGTTCTTC.